This record covers a single T cell receptor beta chain. In the original processing: Amplification of reference gene primers was used by the study to estimate nucleated cell counts. Measured with immunoSEQ multiplex PCR; TCRdb has only the in-frame clones, and not every one. V, J and clone size are those of that table, while D and trimming were read from the DNA. The table has roughly 200,000 clones, 70% to 90% seen once. V shed 5 bases and J 5 bases; nucleotides not matched to a gene: 5. This CDR3 has 12 residues. Looked up from germline, CDR1 is GTSNPN and CDR2 is SVGIG (reference sequence). The entry originates in a study of blood T cell repertoires in COVID-19. In the study overall: The United States, Italy and Spain provided the acute and convalescent COVID-19 samples. T cells, B-cell-depleted T cells, or PBMCs provided the cDNA or gDNA that served as material.

The chain has TRBV30 and TRBJ1-1; 7 bases are a match to TRBD1. This receptor was obtained from a woman aged 80 or older with acute or convalescent COVID-19. The sequencing input was peripheral blood. CDR3 protein: CAWEGDRTEAFF. CDR3 sequence (DNA): TGTGCCTGGGAAGGGGACAGAACTGAAGCTTTCTTT.